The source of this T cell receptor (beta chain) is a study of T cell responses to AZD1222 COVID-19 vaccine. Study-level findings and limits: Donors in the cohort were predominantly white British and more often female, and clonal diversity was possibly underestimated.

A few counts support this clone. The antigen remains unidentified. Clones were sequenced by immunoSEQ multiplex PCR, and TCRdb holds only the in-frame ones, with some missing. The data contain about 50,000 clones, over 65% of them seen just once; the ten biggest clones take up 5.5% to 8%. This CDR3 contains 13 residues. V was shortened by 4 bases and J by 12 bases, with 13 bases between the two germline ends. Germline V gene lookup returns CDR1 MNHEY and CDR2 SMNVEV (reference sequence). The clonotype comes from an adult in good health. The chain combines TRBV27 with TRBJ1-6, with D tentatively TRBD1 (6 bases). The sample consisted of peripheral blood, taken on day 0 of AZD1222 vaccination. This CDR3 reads CASSSKTGRPLHF. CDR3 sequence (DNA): TGTGCCAGCAGTTCCAAGACAGGTAGACCCCTCCACTTT.